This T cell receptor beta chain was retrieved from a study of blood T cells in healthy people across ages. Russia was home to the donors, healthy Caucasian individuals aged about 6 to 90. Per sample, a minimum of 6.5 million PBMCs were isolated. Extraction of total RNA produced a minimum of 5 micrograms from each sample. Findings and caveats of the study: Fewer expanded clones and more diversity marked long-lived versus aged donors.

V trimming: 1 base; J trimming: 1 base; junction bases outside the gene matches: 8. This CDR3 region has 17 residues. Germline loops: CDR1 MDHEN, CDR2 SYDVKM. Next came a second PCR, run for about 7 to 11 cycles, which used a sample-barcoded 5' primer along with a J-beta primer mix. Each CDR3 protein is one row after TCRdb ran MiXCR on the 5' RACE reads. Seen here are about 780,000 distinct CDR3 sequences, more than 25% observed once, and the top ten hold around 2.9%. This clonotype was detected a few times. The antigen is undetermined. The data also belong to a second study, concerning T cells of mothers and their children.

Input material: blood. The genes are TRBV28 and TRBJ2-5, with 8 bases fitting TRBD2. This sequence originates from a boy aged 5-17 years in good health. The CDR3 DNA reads TGTGCCAGCAGTTTATTGAGCGAGCGGGGGTTCCAAGAGACCCAGTACTTC. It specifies CASSLLSERGFQETQYF.